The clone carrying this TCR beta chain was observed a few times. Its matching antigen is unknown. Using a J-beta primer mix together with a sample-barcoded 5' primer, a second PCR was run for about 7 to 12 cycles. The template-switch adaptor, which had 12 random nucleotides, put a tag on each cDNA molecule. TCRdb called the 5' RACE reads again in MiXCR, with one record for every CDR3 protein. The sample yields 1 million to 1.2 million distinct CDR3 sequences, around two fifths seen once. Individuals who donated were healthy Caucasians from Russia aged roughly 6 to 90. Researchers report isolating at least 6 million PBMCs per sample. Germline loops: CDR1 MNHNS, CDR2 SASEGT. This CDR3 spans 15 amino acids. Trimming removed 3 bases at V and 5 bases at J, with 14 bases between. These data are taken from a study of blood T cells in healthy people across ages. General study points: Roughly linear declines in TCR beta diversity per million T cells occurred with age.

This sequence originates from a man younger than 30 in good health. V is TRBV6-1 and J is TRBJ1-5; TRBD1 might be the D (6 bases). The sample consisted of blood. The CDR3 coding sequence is TGTGCCAGCAGTGAGAAAGCGGACAGTTATCAGCCCCAGCATTTT. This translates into CASSEKADSYQPQHF.